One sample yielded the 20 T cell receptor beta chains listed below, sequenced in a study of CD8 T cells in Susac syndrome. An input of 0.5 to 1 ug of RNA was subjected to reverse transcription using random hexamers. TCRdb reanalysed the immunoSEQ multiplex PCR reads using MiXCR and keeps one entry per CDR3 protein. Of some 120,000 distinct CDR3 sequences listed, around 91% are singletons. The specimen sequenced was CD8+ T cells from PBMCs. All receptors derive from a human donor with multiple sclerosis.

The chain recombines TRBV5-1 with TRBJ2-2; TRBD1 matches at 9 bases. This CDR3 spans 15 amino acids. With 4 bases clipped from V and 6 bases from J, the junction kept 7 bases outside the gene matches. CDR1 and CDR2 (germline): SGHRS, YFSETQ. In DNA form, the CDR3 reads TGCGCCAGCAGCCTGACCGGGACAGGGCCCGGGGAGCTGTTTTTT. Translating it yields CASSLTGTGPGELFF.

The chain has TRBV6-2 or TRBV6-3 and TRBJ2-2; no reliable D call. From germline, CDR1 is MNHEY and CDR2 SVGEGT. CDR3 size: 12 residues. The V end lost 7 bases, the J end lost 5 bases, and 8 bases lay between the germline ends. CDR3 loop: CASIGRTGELFF. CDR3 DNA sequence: TGTGCCAGCATAGGTCGGACCGGGGAGCTGTTTTTT.

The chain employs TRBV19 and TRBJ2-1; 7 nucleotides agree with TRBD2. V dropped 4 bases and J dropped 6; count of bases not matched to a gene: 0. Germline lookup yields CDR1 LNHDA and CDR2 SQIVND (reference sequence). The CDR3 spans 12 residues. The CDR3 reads CASSTSGNEQFF. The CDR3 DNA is TGTGCCAGTAGTACTAGCGGCAATGAGCAGTTCTTC.

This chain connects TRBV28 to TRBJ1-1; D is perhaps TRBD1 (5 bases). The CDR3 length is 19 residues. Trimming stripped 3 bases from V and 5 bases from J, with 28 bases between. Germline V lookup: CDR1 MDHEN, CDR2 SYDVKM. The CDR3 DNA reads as TGTGCCAGCAGTTTTCTCGTCCTAGCTTTTGGGTCCTGGGGGACTGAAGCTTTCTTT. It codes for CASSFLVLAFGSWGTEAFF. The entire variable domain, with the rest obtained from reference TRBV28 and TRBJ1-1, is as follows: DVKVTQSSRYLVKRTGEKVFLECVQDMDHENMFWYRQDPGLGLRLIYFSYDVKMKEKGDIPEGYSVSREKKERFSLILESASTNQTSMYLCASSFLVLAFGSWGTEAFFGQGTRLTVV.

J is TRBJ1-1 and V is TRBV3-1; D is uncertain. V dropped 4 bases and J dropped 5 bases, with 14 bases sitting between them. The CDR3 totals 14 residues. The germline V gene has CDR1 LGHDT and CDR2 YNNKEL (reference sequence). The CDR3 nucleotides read TGTGCCAGCAGCCGAAAGGACTGGGGAACTGAAGCTTTCTTT. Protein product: CASSRKDWGTEAFF.

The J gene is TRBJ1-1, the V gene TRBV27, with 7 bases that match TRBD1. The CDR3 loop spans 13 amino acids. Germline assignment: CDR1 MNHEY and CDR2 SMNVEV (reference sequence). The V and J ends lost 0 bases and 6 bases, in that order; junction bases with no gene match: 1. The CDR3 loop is CASSLSGGSEAFF. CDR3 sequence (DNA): TGTGCCAGCAGTTTATCAGGGGGCTCTGAAGCTTTCTTT.

The CDR3 DNA sequence: TGCGCCAGCAGCCAAGGAACAGGGATGAACACTGAAGCTTTCTTT. It codes for CASSQGTGMNTEAFF. This chain connects TRBV4-1 to TRBJ1-1; D might be TRBD1 (6 bases). Trimming stripped 1 base from V and 0 bases from J, with 9 bases between. CDR1 and CDR2 (germline): MGHRA, YSYEKL. This CDR3 is built from 15 residues.

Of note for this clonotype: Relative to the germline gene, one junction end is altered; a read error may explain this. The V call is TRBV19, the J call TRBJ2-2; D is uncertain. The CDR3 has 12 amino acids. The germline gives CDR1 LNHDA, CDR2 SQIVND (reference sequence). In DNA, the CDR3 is TGTGCCATTAGTATCGGAACCGGGGAGCTGTTTTTT. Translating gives CAISIGTGELFF.

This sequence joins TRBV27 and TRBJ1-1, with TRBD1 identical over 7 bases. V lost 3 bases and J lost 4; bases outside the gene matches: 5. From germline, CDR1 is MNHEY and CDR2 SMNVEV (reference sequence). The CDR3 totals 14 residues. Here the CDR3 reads CASSFHTGATEAFF. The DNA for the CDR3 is TGTGCCAGCAGTTTTCACACAGGGGCCACTGAAGCTTTCTTT.

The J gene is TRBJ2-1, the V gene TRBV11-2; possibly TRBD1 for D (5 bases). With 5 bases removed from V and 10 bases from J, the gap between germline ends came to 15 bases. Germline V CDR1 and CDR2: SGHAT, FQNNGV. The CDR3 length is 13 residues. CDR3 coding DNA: TGTGCCAGCAGCCCAGCGTGGGGCTCGGAGCAGTTCTTC. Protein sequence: CASSPAWGSEQFF. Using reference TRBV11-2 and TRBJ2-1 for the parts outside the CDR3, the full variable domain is EAGVAQSPRYKIIEKRQSVAFWCNPISGHATLYWYQQILGQGPKLLIQFQNNGVVDDSQLPKDRFSAERLKGVDSTLKIQPAKLEDSAVYLCASSPAWGSEQFFGPGTRLTVL.

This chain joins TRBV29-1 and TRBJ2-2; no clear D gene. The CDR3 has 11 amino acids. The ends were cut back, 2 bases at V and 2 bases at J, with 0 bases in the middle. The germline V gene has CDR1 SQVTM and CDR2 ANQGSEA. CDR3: CSVENTGELFF. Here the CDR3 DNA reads TGCAGCGTTGAAAACACCGGGGAGCTGTTTTTT.

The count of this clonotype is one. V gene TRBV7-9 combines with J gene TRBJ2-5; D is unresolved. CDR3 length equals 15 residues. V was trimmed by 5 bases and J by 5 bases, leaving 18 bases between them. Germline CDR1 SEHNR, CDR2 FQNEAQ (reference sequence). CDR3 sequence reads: CASSTRTRNGETQYF. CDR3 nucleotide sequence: TGTGCCAGCAGCACCCGGACCCGCAATGGGGAGACCCAGTACTTC.

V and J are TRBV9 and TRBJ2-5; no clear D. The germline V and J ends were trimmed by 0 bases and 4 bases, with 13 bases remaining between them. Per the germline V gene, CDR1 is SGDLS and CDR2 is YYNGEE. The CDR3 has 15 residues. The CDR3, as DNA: TGTGCCAGCAGCGTAGAGGCGACTCCTTTAGAGACCCAGTACTTC. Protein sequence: CASSVEATPLETQYF.

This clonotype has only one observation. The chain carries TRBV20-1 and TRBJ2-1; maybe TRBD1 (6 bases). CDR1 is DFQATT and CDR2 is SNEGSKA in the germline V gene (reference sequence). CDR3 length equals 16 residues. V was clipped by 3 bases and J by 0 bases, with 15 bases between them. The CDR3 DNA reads TGCAGTGCTAGTGCCGCAAGGGGGAGCTCCTACAATGAGCAGTTCTTC. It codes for CSASAARGSSYNEQFF.

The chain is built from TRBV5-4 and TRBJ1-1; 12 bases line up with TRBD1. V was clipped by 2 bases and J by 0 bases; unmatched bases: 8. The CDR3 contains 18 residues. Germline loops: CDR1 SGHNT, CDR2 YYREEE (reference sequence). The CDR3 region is CASSFPAGTGGLNTEAFF. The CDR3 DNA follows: TGTGCCAGCAGCTTTCCTGCCGGGACAGGGGGCTTGAACACTGAAGCTTTCTTT. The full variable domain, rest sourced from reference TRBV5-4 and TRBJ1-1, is ETGVTQSPTHLIKTRGQQVTLRCSSQSGHNTVSWYQQALGQGPQFIFQYYREEENGRGNFPPRFSGLQFPNYSSELNVNALELDDSALYLCASSFPAGTGGLNTEAFFGQGTRLTVV.

The CDR3 DNA reads TGTGCCAGCAGCTTATTACTAGCGGGTTCCCCTCGGGAGCAGTACTTC. Translation gives CASSLLLAGSPREQYF. The chain joins TRBV7-9 to TRBJ2-7; 9 bases line up with TRBD2. After removal of 2 bases from V and 7 bases from J, the junction contained 12 bases not matched to a gene. The CDR3 runs to 16 residues. Germline V gives CDR1 SEHNR, CDR2 FQNEAQ (reference sequence).

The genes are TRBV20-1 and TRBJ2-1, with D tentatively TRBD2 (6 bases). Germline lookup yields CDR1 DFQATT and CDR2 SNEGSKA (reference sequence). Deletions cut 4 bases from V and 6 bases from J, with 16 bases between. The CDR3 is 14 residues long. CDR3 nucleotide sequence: TGCAGTGCTAACGGGGGAGAGGTTGGCAATGAGCAGTTCTTC. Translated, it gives CSANGGEVGNEQFF.

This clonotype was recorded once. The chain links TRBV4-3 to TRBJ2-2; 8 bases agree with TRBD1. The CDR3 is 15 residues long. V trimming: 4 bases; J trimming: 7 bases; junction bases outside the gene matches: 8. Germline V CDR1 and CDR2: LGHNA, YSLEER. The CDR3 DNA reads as TGCGCCAGCAGCCCTATTAACAGGGGGAACGGGGAGCTGTTTTTT. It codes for CASSPINRGNGELFF.

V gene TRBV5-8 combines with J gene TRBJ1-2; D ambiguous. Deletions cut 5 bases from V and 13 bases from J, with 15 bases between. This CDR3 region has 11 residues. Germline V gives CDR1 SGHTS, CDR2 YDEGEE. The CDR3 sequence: CASRLRFFFTF. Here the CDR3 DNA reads TGTGCCAGCAGACTTCGTTTCTTCTTCACCTTC.

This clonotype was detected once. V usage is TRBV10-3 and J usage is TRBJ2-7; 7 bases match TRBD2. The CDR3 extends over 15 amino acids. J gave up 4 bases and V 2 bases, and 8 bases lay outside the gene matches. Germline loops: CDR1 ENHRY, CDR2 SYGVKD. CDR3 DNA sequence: TGTGCCATCAGTGAGCGAGCGAGCGGGAATTACGAGCAGTACTTC. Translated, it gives CAISERASGNYEQYF.